This is a list of T cell receptor beta chains from one sample in a study of cytomegalovirus exposure and HLA in healthy donors. Sequenced by immunoSEQ multiplex PCR; TCRdb stores in-frame clones only, minus some. The sample yields fewer than 200,000 clones, approximately 78% seen once. Sequencing input: PBMCs. The source of these receptors is a woman younger than 35 in good health and CMV-seronegative. Both conserved end residues are part of each CDR3. Fields, in order: D gene, J gene, V gene, CDR3 protein. A D gene is named only where the DNA matches it firmly.

- TRBJ2-7 TRBV28 CASSFGGDAYSYEQYF
- TRBJ2-5 TRBV7-2 CASSFALEGHKGTQYF
TRBD2 - TRBV4-1 CASSQGLAGTGEQYF
- TRBJ1-1 TRBV28 CASSFGGAIWAAEAFF
- TRBJ2-7 TRBV6-5 CASSYSRGSYEQYF
- TRBJ2-4 TRBV4-2 CASSQDASGKNIQYF
TRBD1 TRBJ2-5 TRBV2 CASSESRTGGTRETQYF
TRBD1 TRBJ2-1 TRBV6-5 CASRRSGQLYNEQFF
TRBD2 TRBJ2-7 TRBV7-9 CASSLTLGGATYEQYF
TRBD1 TRBJ2-2 TRBV4-1 CASSQVSQGATGELFF
- TRBJ1-1 TRBV10-2 CASRSGGNTEAFF
TRBD2 TRBJ2-5 TRBV7-9 CASSPGPGTTVETQYF
- TRBJ2-7 TRBV7-9 CSSSLVVKEEQYF
TRBD2 TRBJ2-3 TRBV5-6 CASSFGTGGSTDTQYF
TRBD2 TRBJ2-1 TRBV5-1 CASSLALAGENNEQFF
TRBD1 TRBJ1-4 TRBV28 CASGLGTATNEKLFF
- TRBJ2-5 TRBV5-1 CASSFLTVQETQYF
- TRBJ1-2 TRBV10-3 CAISEDRQGTYGYTF